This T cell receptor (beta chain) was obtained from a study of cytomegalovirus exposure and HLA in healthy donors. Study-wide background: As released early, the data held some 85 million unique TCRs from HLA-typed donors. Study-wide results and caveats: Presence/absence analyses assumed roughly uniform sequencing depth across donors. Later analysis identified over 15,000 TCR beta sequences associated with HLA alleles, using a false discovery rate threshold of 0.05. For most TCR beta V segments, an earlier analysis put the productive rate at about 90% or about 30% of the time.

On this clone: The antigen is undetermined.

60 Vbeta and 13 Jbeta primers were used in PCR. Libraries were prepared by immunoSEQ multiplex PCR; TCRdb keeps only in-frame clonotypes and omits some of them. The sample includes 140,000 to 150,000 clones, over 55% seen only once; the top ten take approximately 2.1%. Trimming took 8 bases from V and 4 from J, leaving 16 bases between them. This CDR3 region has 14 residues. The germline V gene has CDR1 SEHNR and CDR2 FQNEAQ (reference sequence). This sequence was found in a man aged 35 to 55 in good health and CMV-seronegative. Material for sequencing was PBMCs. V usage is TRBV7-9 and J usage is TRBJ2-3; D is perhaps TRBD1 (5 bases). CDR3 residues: CASPLGQGSDTQYF. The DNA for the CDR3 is TGTGCCAGCCCCCTGGGGCAGGGCTCAGATACGCAGTATTTT.